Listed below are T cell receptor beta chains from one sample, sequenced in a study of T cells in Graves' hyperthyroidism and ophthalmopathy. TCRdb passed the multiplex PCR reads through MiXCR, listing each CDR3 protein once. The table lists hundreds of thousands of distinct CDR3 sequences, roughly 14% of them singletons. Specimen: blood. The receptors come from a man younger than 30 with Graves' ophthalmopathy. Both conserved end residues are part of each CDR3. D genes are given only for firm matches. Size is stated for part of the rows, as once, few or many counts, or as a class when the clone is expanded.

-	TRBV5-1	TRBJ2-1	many	TGCGCCAGCAGCGGCGATGGATACAATGAGCAGTTCTTC	CASSGDGYNEQFF
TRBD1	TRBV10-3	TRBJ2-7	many	TGTGCCATCAGGTCGACAGGGGGAGAAGCCTACGAGCAGTACTTC	CAIRSTGGEAYEQYF
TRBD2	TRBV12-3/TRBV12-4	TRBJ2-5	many	TGTGCCAGCAGTTTAGGAGCAGTAGCGGGGTGGTTGACCCAGTACTTC	CASSLGAVAGWLTQYF
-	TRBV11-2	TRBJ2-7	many	TGTGCCAGCAGCCGGGGCGGGAACTCCTACGAGCAGTACTTC	CASSRGGNSYEQYF
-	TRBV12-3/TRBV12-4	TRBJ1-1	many	TGTGCCAGCAGTCCTCGACAGGCTCCGAACACTGAAGCTTTCTTT	CASSPRQAPNTEAFF
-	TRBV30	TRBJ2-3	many	TGTGCCTGGAATAGGGGCACAGATACGCAGTATTTT	CAWNRGTDTQYF
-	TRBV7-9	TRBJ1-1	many	TGTGCCAGCAGCTTAGAGGGGGACACTGAAGCTTTCTTT	CASSLEGDTEAFF
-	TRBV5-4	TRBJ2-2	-	TGTGCCAGCAGCTCGAGAGCGGAGCAAGGCACCGGGGAGCTGTTTTTT	CASSSRAEQGTGELFF
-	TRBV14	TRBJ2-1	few	TGTGCCAGCAGCCAAGGGTCGGCGGGTGAGCAGTTCTTC	CASSQGSAGEQFF
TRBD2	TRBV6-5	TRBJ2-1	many	TGTGCCAGCAGTTACCCAACGACTAGCGGGAGGGCCCTCAGCTACAATGAGCAGTTCTTC	CASSYPTTSGRALSYNEQFF
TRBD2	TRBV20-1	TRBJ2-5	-	TGCAGTGCTAGAGATCTAATCGGGGGGCAAGAGACCCAGTACTTC	CSARDLIGGQETQYF
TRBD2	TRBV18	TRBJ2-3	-	TGTGCCAGCTCACCAACTAGCGGGGTAACAGATACGCAGTATTTT	CASSPTSGVTDTQYF
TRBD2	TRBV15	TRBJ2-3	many	TGTGCCACCAGCAGCGGCCTAGCGGGAGTGGGAGATACGCAGTATTTT	CATSSGLAGVGDTQYF
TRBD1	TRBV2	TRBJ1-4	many	TGTGCCAGCTCTAGACAGGGGAATGAAAAACTGTTTTTT	CASSRQGNEKLFF
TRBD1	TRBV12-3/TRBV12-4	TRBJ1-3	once	TGTGCCAGCAGTATACGACAGGGTGCCCCTGGAAACACCATATATTTT	CASSIRQGAPGNTIYF
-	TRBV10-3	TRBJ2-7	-	TGTGCCATCAGGGAGACAGCGACCTACGAGCAGTACTTC	CAIRETATYEQYF
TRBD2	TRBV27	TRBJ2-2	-	TGTGCCAGCAGTTCCTTCGGGACTAGTAACACCGGGGAGCTGTTTTTT	CASSSFGTSNTGELFF
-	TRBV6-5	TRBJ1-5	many	TGTGCCAGCAGTTACTCCAGTGCTCAGCCCCAGCATTTT	CASSYSSAQPQHF
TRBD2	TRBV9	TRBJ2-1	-	TGTGCCAGCAGCGTAGATGCTAGCGGGGTCAATGAGCAGTTCTTC	CASSVDASGVNEQFF
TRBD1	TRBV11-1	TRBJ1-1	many	TGTGCCAGCAGCCAACAGGGGGACACTGAAGCTTTCTTT	CASSQQGDTEAFF
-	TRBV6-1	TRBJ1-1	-	TGTGCCAGCAGTTTACTCATGAGCACTGAAGCTTTCTTT	CASSLLMSTEAFF
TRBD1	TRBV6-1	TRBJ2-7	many	TGTGCCAGCACCTTTCAGGACAGGGCCTACGAGCAGTACTTC	CASTFQDRAYEQYF
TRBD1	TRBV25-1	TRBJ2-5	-	TGTGCCAGCAGTGAATATTCTACAGGGGAGAAAGAGACCCAGTACTTC	CASSEYSTGEKETQYF
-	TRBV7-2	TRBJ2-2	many	TGTGCCAGCAGCTTACAGTGGGGGGCGAACACCGGGGAGCTGTTTTTT	CASSLQWGANTGELFF
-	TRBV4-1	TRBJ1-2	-	TGCGCCAGCAGCCAAGTCAGGGGAGCTAACTGTGGCTACACCTTC	CASSQVRGANCGYTF
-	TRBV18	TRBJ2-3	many	TGTGCCAGCTCACCACCGCACGTTCCTAGCACAGATACGCAGTATTTT	CASSPPHVPSTDTQYF
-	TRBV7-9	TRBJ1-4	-	TGTGCCAGCAGCAGACAGTCTTCAACTAATGAAACACTGTTTTTT	CASSRQSSTNETLFF
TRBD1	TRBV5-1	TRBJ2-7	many	TGCGCCAGCAGCACTGGACAGGGCACCTACGAGCAGTACTTC	CASSTGQGTYEQYF
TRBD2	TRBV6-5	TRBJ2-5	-	TGTGCCAGCAGTTACTCTAGCGGGGGGGGCGAGACCCAGTACTTC	CASSYSSGGGETQYF
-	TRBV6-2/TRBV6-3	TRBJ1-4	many	TGTGCCAGCAGTTACAGGTTCCAGACCGGTGAAAAACTGTTTTTT	CASSYRFQTGEKLFF
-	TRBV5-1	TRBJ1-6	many	TGCGCCAGCAGCTTGGCGACGGGGGTCAATTCACCCCTCCACTTT	CASSLATGVNSPLHF
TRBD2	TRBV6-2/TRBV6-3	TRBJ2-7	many	TGTGCCAGCAGTTACGGACTAGCGGGAGGGGCTTCGGAGCAGTACTTC	CASSYGLAGGASEQYF
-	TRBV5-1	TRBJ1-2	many	TGCGCCAGCAGCCCAGAGATGGGGGCCTTCGGCTACACCTTC	CASSPEMGAFGYTF